Presented here are 6 T cell receptor beta chains from one specimen sequenced in a study of T cells in Graves' hyperthyroidism and ophthalmopathy. TCR beta CDR3 regions were amplified from RNA transcripts. The HTBI primer set drove a first-round RT-PCR of the TCR CDR3. TCRdb ran MiXCR on the multiplex PCR reads and lists one entry per CDR3 protein. The sample has around 350,000 distinct CDR3 sequences, approximately 18% seen once. The specimen sequenced was blood. Source of these receptors: a woman aged 30 to 39 with Graves' hyperthyroidism that later progressed to Graves' ophthalmopathy.

As concerns this clonotype: The junction shows a germline mismatch at one end, possibly a read error. The V call is TRBV7-6, the J call TRBJ2-7; D is possibly TRBD2 (6 bases). The germline V gene encodes CDR1 SGHVS and CDR2 FNYEAQ. CDR3 size: 15 residues. CDR3 nucleotide sequence: TGTGCTAGCAGCTCAGGACTAACCCGCTCCTACGAGCAGTACTTC. The encoded protein is CASSSGLTRSYEQYF.

The genes are TRBV12-3 or TRBV12-4 and TRBJ1-1, with D uncertain. The V gene lost 5 bases and the J gene lost 0 bases, with 13 bases spanning the gap. CDR3 length equals 15 residues. CDR3 sequence reads: CASSTPSDMNTEAFF. In nucleotides, the CDR3 is TGTGCCAGCAGTACACCAAGCGACATGAACACTGAAGCTTTCTTT.

The sample holds a few counts of this clonotype. This rearrangement joins TRBV7-9 to TRBJ1-2; D gene ambiguous. Germline V lookup: CDR1 SEHNR, CDR2 FQNEAQ (reference sequence). V lost 4 bases and J 2 bases, leaving 14 bases between the germline ends. The CDR3 contains 15 residues. CDR3 in amino acids: CASSSTLTLNYGYTF. The DNA of the CDR3 is TGTGCCAGCAGCTCTACCCTGACATTGAACTATGGCTACACCTTC.

This clonotype was seen repeatedly, ten times or more. The genes are TRBV12-3 or TRBV12-4 and TRBJ2-2, with 7 bases identical to TRBD1. CDR3 length equals 15 residues. Germline trimming cut 4 bases from V and 2 bases from J; bases unmatched to any gene: 4. The CDR3 region has the DNA TGTGCCAGCAGTTCTCGACAGGGTAACACCGGGGAGCTGTTTTTT. Translating gives CASSSRQGNTGELFF.

This clonotype was seen a few times. This chain uses TRBV10-3 with TRBJ2-7; either TRBD1 or TRBD2 may supply D (5 bases each). The CDR3 loop spans 15 amino acids. Germline loops: CDR1 ENHRY, CDR2 SYGVKD. Trimming took 0 bases from V and 0 from J, leaving 9 bases between them. DNA of the CDR3: TGTGCCATCAGTGAGTCGACGGGACGCTCCTACGAGCAGTACTTC. Its protein product is CAISESTGRSYEQYF.

CDR3 sequence: CASTRTAYEQYF. The CDR3 DNA follows: TGTGCCAGCACTCGGACAGCCTACGAGCAGTACTTC. This rearrangement joins TRBV2 to TRBJ2-7; possible D gene TRBD1, 6 bases. The CDR3 covers 12 residues. The ends were cut back, 7 bases at V and 2 bases at J, with 9 bases in the middle. Germline V gene lookup returns CDR1 SNHLY and CDR2 FYNNEI. The whole variable domain, filled in from reference TRBV2 and TRBJ2-7, reads EPEVTQTPSHQVTQMGQEVILRCVPISNHLYFYWYRQILGQKVEFLVSFYNNEISEKSEIFDDQFSVERPDGSNFTLKIRSTKLEDSAMYFCASTRTAYEQYFGPGTRLTVT.